This T cell receptor (beta chain) was observed in a study of blood T cell repertoires in COVID-19. Study details: Acute-phase and convalescent COVID-19 samples originated in the United States, Italy and Spain.

CDR3 length: 18 residues. Trimming cost V 5 bases and J 5 bases; bases outside gene matches: 15. Germline loops: CDR1 MDHEN, CDR2 SYDVKM. Libraries were prepared by immunoSEQ multiplex PCR; TCRdb keeps only in-frame clonotypes and omits some of them. The sample consists of about 130,000 clones, about 82% of them appearing once. The sequencing input was peripheral blood. The V call is TRBV28, the J call TRBJ2-5; 12 bases align to TRBD1. This TCR came from a human donor in a cohort sampled during active COVID-19. CDR3 sequence (DNA): TGTGCCAGCAGTACCGAATCCGGGACAGGGGGCACGAGGGAGACCCAGTACTTC. Protein: CASSTESGTGGTRETQYF.